This T cell receptor beta chain was identified during a study of blood T cell repertoires in COVID-19. Study-level background: Collection of acute and convalescent COVID-19 samples took place in the United States, Italy and Spain. Sample material is recorded as cDNA or gDNA derived from T cells, B-cell-depleted T cells, or PBMCs.

This clone was counted a single time. Produced via immunoSEQ multiplex PCR; TCRdb's table is partial and in-frame only. The sample carries some 400,000 clones, roughly 86% recorded once. The germline CDR1 and CDR2 sequences are LGHDT and YNNKEL (reference sequence). The CDR3 is 16 amino acids. V was cut by 1 base and J by 0 bases, with 13 bases left in between. Assignment of participants to cohorts was predicated upon participant-reported clinical history. This chain links TRBV3-1 (or the pseudogene TRBV3-2) with TRBJ2-7; D might be TRBD1 (6 bases). This TCR derives from a woman under 40 who had recovered from COVID-19. The sequencing sample was made of PBMCs or T cells enriched from blood (not recorded which). The CDR3 coding sequence is TGTGCCAGCAGCCAAGGGACCGACAGGATCTCCTACGAGCAGTACTTC. It encodes CASSQGTDRISYEQYF.